Below are 21 T cell receptor beta chains sequenced from a single sample in a study of cytomegalovirus exposure and HLA in healthy donors. The PCR had 60 Vbeta and 13 Jbeta primers. Using immunoSEQ multiplex PCR, the repertoire was profiled, and TCRdb retains in-frame clones only, with some absent. The repertoire has over 150,000 clones, 65% to 85% of them found once; the top ten carry about 2.8%. Sequenced input: PBMCs. The source of these receptors is a woman in her 30s in good health and CMV-seronegative.

A few counts support this clone. For the CDR3, the DNA is TGTGCCAGCAGGAGACAACCAGGGAACACTGAAGCTTTCTTT. As protein: CASRRQPGNTEAFF. The J gene is TRBJ1-1, the V gene TRBV6-5; the D is unclear. V gave up 6 bases and J gave up 1 base, with 12 bases separating them. This CDR3 region has 14 residues. From germline, CDR1 is MNHEY and CDR2 SVGAGI.

The table lists this clone with a count of one. This chain uses TRBV28 with TRBJ1-4; 8 bases fit TRBD1. The CDR3 covers 12 residues. Germline lookup yields CDR1 MDHEN and CDR2 SYDVKM. Losses at the gene ends were 6 bases for V and 10 bases for J; bases not matched to a gene: 4. The CDR3 region is CASRDRARKLFF. CDR3 nucleotides: TGTGCCAGCAGGGACAGGGCGAGAAAACTGTTTTTT. Combining the CDR3 with reference TRBV28 and TRBJ1-4 gives the whole variable domain DVKVTQSSRYLVKRTGEKVFLECVQDMDHENMFWYRQDPGLGLRLIYFSYDVKMKEKGDIPEGYSVSREKKERFSLILESASTNQTSMYLCASRDRARKLFFGSGTQLSVL.

The chain carries TRBV2 and TRBJ1-1; TRBD1 matches at 7 bases. The CDR3 consists of 14 residues. Germline CDR1 is SNHLY and CDR2 is FYNNEI. With 5 bases clipped from V and 0 bases from J, the junction kept 3 bases outside the gene matches. The CDR3 sequence is CASSMTGMNTEAFF. The CDR3 nucleotides read TGTGCCAGCAGTATGACAGGGATGAACACTGAAGCTTTCTTT.

The V call is TRBV9, the J call TRBJ2-6; a weak D match, TRBD1 (6 bases). Trimming left V 2 bases short and J 1 base short, with 7 bases between. Germline loops: CDR1 SGDLS, CDR2 YYNGEE. The CDR3 loop spans 15 amino acids. The CDR3 DNA sequence: TGTGCCAGCAGCGTTACAGGGTCTGGGGCCAACGTCCTGACTTTC. Protein product: CASSVTGSGANVLTF.

V and J are TRBV30 and TRBJ2-4, with D possibly TRBD2 on 6 matching bases. Germline values: CDR1 GTSNPN, CDR2 SVGIG (reference sequence). With 4 bases removed from V and 1 base from J, the gap between germline ends came to 11 bases. The CDR3 extends over 14 amino acids. This CDR3 reads CAWNGGGAKNIQYF. CDR3 sequence (DNA): TGTGCCTGGAATGGCGGAGGGGCCAAAAACATTCAGTACTTC. The full variable domain, its missing parts supplied by reference TRBV30 and TRBJ2-4, is SQTIHQWPATLVQPVGSPLSLECTVEGTSNPNLYWYRQAAGRGLQLLFYSVGIGQISSEVPQNLSASRPQDRQFILSSKKLLLSDSGFYLCAWNGGGAKNIQYFGAGTRLSVL.

J is TRBJ1-2 and V is TRBV10-3; TRBD1 agrees at 8 bases. The CDR3 has 15 residues. The J segment lost 7 bases and the V segment lost 1 base, leaving 8 bases of the junction unmatched. From germline, CDR1 is ENHRY and CDR2 SYGVKD. CDR3 protein: CAISEFLRGPGGYTF. CDR3 nucleotide sequence: TGTGCCATCAGTGAGTTTCTCAGGGGGCCGGGTGGCTACACCTTC.

The rearrangement links TRBV9 to TRBJ1-2, with a tentative D call TRBD1 (5 bases). CDR3 length equals 18 residues. V lost 3 bases, J lost 3 bases, and 24 bases lay in between. CDR1 SGDLS and CDR2 YYNGEE come from the germline V gene. The CDR3 loop is CASSESRDGGGGDYGYTF. DNA of the CDR3: TGTGCCAGCAGCGAAAGCCGGGACGGCGGCGGGGGGGACTATGGCTACACCTTC.

This clone has more than one count but fewer than ten. The V call is TRBV4-2, the J call TRBJ1-6; D possibly corresponds to TRBD1 (5 bases). CDR3 length equals 14 residues. Germline values: CDR1 LGHNA, CDR2 YNFKEQ. The V and J ends lost 0 bases and 13 bases respectively, with 13 bases between them. CDR3: CASSQDQGGDPLHF. The CDR3 DNA reads as TGTGCCAGCAGCCAAGATCAGGGCGGCGATCCCCTCCACTTT.

This chain connects TRBV6-5 to TRBJ1-1; perhaps TRBD1 as D (6 bases). CDR1 MNHEY and CDR2 SVGAGI come from the germline V gene. V was shortened by 2 bases and J by 5 bases, with 15 bases between the two germline ends. This CDR3 contains 15 residues. DNA for the CDR3: TGTGCCAGCAGTTACGAGCGGACAGCCGGAACTGAAGCTTTCTTT. This codes for CASSYERTAGTEAFF.

The chain carries TRBV18 and TRBJ2-1; a weak D match, TRBD2 (5 bases). This CDR3 spans 18 amino acids. CDR1 and CDR2 from the germline V gene are KGHSH and LQKENI. Trimming pared 5 bases from V and 2 bases from J, leaving 22 bases between. CDR3 loop: CASSGDFGGAGTYNEQFF. The CDR3 DNA reads as TGTGCCAGCTCAGGGGATTTTGGCGGCGCGGGTACCTACAATGAGCAGTTCTTC.

The rearrangement links TRBV5-1 to TRBJ2-3; D unclear. CDR3 length: 13 amino acids. Looked up from germline, CDR1 is SGHRS and CDR2 is YFSETQ. V was cut by 3 bases and J by 4 bases, with 9 bases left in between. The CDR3 DNA follows: TGCGCCAGCAGCTCTATACCCGCAGATACGCAGTATTTT. This translates into CASSSIPADTQYF.

The chain has TRBV2 and TRBJ2-3; TRBD2 aligns across 15 bases. The CDR3 loop spans 15 amino acids. The germline gives CDR1 SNHLY, CDR2 FYNNEI. Trimming at V came to 6 bases and at J to 7 bases, leaving 5 bases not matched to a gene. The CDR3 loop is CASSGLAGGIYTQYF. The CDR3 coding sequence is TGTGCCAGCAGCGGACTAGCGGGAGGGATATATACGCAGTATTTT.

This clone has only a few counts. The J gene is TRBJ1-2, the V gene TRBV4-1; D is unclear. The V and J ends lost 0 bases and 6 bases respectively, with 2 bases between them. The CDR3 has 11 amino acids. From germline, CDR1 is MGHRA and CDR2 YSYEKL. For the CDR3, the DNA is TGCGCCAGCAGCCAAGATAATGGCTACACCTTC. It specifies CASSQDNGYTF.

The chain carries TRBV2 and TRBJ1-1, with D possibly TRBD1 on 6 matching bases. This CDR3 has 14 residues. Germline CDR1 and CDR2: SNHLY and FYNNEI. Trimming removed 7 bases from V and 3 bases from J, with 15 bases in between. CDR3 loop: CASTLQGADTEAFF. As DNA, the CDR3 is TGTGCCAGCACTTTACAGGGAGCGGACACTGAAGCTTTCTTT.

In its sample, this clone was seen a few times. The sample has other DNA sequences that encode this CDR3 too. The V gene is TRBV30, the J gene TRBJ2-3, with D perhaps matching TRBD1 (5 bases). CDR3 length equals 14 residues. The ends were cut back, 5 bases at V and 0 bases at J, with 12 bases in the middle. Germline CDR1 is GTSNPN and CDR2 is SVGIG (reference sequence). CDR3 sequence reads: CAWSQGLSTDTQYF. In DNA form, the CDR3 reads TGTGCCTGGTCCCAGGGCCTTAGCACAGATACGCAGTATTTT.

As to this clone: A read error is likely, as this CDR3 ends without the conserved phenylalanine or tryptophan. It is unclear where the CDR3 begins or ends on the DNA, so no DNA is shown, and the CDR3 is as TCRdb lists it. The gene calls are TRBV19 and TRBJ1-2. Ends included, the CDR3 has 14 residues. CDR1 LNHDA and CDR2 SQIVND come from the germline V gene (reference sequence). The CDR3 region is CASSLNPVTGVYSL.

The genes are TRBV9 and TRBJ1-5, with D tentatively TRBD1 (5 bases). Germline V gene sequence: CDR1 SGDLS, CDR2 YYNGEE. This CDR3 has 15 amino acids. Trimming left V 4 bases short and J 2 bases short, with 13 bases between. The DNA for the CDR3 is TGTGCCAGCAGCCCCTCCGGGGGACGCAATCAGCCCCAGCATTTT. Its translation: CASSPSGGRNQPQHF.

V gene TRBV30 combines with J gene TRBJ2-7; a weak D match, TRBD2 (5 bases). Germline lookup yields CDR1 GTSNPN and CDR2 SVGIG (reference sequence). Trimming removed 0 bases from V and 7 bases from J, with 7 bases in between. This CDR3 region has 11 residues. CDR3 DNA: TGTGCCTGGAGTGTACCGGGGGAGCAGTACTTC. It specifies CAWSVPGEQYF.

The chain uses TRBV5-4 and TRBJ2-7; possible D gene TRBD2, 5 bases. The V gene's germline CDR1 is SGHNT and CDR2 YYREEE (reference sequence). Trimming stripped 0 bases from V and 6 bases from J, with 10 bases between. The CDR3 consists of 13 residues. For the CDR3, the DNA is TGTGCCAGCAGCTTGGCGGAGGCTGCCGAGCAGTACTTC. It encodes CASSLAEAAEQYF.

A few counts support this clone. V usage is TRBV6-4 and J usage is TRBJ2-4, with 8 nucleotides matching TRBD2. CDR3 length equals 17 residues. J gave up 5 bases and V 4 bases, and 13 bases lay outside the gene matches. Germline lookup yields CDR1 MRHNA and CDR2 SNTAGT. CDR3 sequence reads: CASSVREEQFGENIQYF. The DNA for the CDR3 is TGTGCCAGCAGTGTGCGGGAGGAACAGTTCGGGGAAAACATTCAGTACTTC.

The chain joins TRBV25-1 to TRBJ1-3; 7 nucleotides line up with TRBD1. V lost 3 bases to trimming and J lost 0 bases; unmatched junction nucleotides: 11. Germline values: CDR1 MGHDK, CDR2 SYGVNS. The CDR3 loop spans 18 amino acids. The chain's CDR3 is CASSDSSGQLSSGNTIYF. In DNA form, the CDR3 reads TGTGCCAGCAGTGACTCCTCGGGACAGTTGAGCTCTGGAAACACCATATATTTT.